These 29 T cell receptor beta chains were sequenced from one sample in a study of CD8+CD57+ T cells in acquired aplastic anemia. CDR3 and TCR beta VDJ profiling relied on a genomic DNA template. TCRdb processed the reads anew with MiXCR; each CDR3 protein has one entry. This repertoire shows just over 400,000 distinct CDR3 sequences, just under 70% found once; its top ten account for 3.5% to 4.5%. Material: sorted CD4+, CD8+, or CD8+CD57+ T cells (not recorded which) from PBMCs. These receptors all come from a human donor in good health, serving as a control.

Written as DNA, the CDR3 is TGCGCCACCACAGGAGCGGGGAACACAGATACGCAGTATTTT. The encoded protein is CATTGAGNTDTQYF. The chain couples TRBV4-3 to TRBJ2-3; 7 positions agree with TRBD2. CDR1 LGHNA and CDR2 YSLEER come from the germline V gene. The CDR3 extends over 14 amino acids. With 10 bases clipped from V and 2 bases from J, the junction kept 9 bases outside the gene matches.

The CDR3 bases are TGTGCCAGCAGCTTAGCTGGAAGTGGCGGGGAGCTGTTTTTT. Translated: CASSLAGSGGELFF. The chain carries TRBV5-4 and TRBJ2-2; D not certain. Trimming took 2 bases from V and 7 from J, leaving 12 bases between them. Germline CDR1 reads SGHNT; CDR2 reads YYREEE (reference sequence). The CDR3 totals 14 residues.

This clonotype was found many times. The gene calls are TRBV11-2 and TRBJ1-1; D is uncertain. The ends were cut back, 1 base at V and 2 bases at J, with 8 bases in the middle. CDR3 length: 14 amino acids. The germline V gene encodes CDR1 SGHAT and CDR2 FQNNGV. The CDR3 DNA reads TGTGCCAGCAGCTTAGTGCGTTCTAACACTGAAGCTTTCTTT. Translating it yields CASSLVRSNTEAFF.

The rearrangement uses TRBV6-5 and TRBJ2-5; 12 bases align to TRBD2. Germline CDR1 and CDR2: MNHEY and SVGAGI. The CDR3 sequence is 16 residues long. V lost 6 bases and J lost 7; bases outside the gene matches: 12. Written as DNA, the CDR3 is TGTGCCAGCAGGAGACTAGCGGGGGCCCAACTAGGGACCCAGTACTTC. Protein: CASRRLAGAQLGTQYF.

This sequence joins TRBV2 and TRBJ2-3, with a tentative D call TRBD1 (6 bases). The J call may be in error: the DNA end matches TRBJ1-5 better. The germline V gene encodes CDR1 SNHLY and CDR2 FYNNEI. This CDR3 has 14 residues. CDR3 sequence: CASTLGGSGLPQHF. The CDR3 DNA reads as TGTGCCAGCACCCTAGGGGGTTCGGGTCTACCCCAGCATTTT.

Only one count was recorded for this clonotype. This likely comes from a read error, as the CDR3 has no conserved phenylalanine or tryptophan at its end. No DNA is shown, since the ends of the CDR3 on it are uncertain; the CDR3 is the one TCRdb lists. The chain recombines TRBV2 with TRBJ2-2; TRBD2 was called by the table and not checked on the DNA. Germline CDR1 reads SNHLY; CDR2 reads FYNNEI. 15 amino acids form the CDR3, both terminal residues included. CDR3 amino acids: CASSASYEESVGLFI.

This chain connects TRBV20-1 to TRBJ2-4; possibly TRBD2 for D (6 bases). This CDR3 comprises 16 residues. The germline CDR1 and CDR2 sequences are DFQATT and SNEGSKA (reference sequence). The V and J ends lost 5 bases and 3 bases respectively, with 20 bases between them. The CDR3 region is CSAPRRREQDKNIQYF. Here the CDR3 DNA reads TGCAGTGCTCCCAGGAGGAGGGAACAGGACAAAAACATTCAGTACTTC.

The chain has TRBV10-3 and TRBJ1-6; tentatively, D is TRBD1 (5 bases). The CDR3 contains 16 residues. The V end lost 4 bases, the J end lost 7 bases, and 17 bases lay between the germline ends. Germline V gives CDR1 ENHRY, CDR2 SYGVKD. The CDR3, as DNA: TGTGCCATCAGTGGATTGCAACCTGGGGACAATTCACCCCTCCACTTT. Translated, it gives CAISGLQPGDNSPLHF.

The chain recombines TRBV7-2 with TRBJ2-3; no firm D call. With 7 bases removed from V and 11 bases from J, the gap between germline ends came to 25 bases. The germline gives CDR1 SGHTA, CDR2 FQGNSA. This CDR3 has 15 residues. The CDR3: CASTPMRRIEDEQYF. As DNA, the CDR3 is TGTGCCAGCACCCCAATGCGACGTATTGAGGATGAGCAGTATTTT. Supplemented by reference TRBV7-2 and TRBJ2-3, the full variable domain reads GAGVSQSPSNKVTEKGKDVELRCDPISGHTALYWYRQSLGQGLEFLIYFQGNSAPDKSGLPSDRFSAERTGGSVSTLTIQRTQQEDSAVYLCASTPMRRIEDEQYFGPGTRLTVL.

The V and J genes are TRBV20-1 and TRBJ2-1; 9 bases map to TRBD2. Looked up from germline, CDR1 is DFQATT and CDR2 is SNEGSKA (reference sequence). CDR3 length: 17 residues. V shed 3 bases and J 9 bases; nucleotides not matched to a gene: 18. CDR3 sequence (DNA): TGCAGTGCTAGGGACCCAGGGCAGCGGGGGGATTTTGGTGAGCAGTTCTTC. This sequence encodes CSARDPGQRGDFGEQFF.

The CDR3 nucleotides read TGCGCCAGCAGCTTGTATGCAGGGGGCTATTCACCCCTCCACTTT. Amino acids: CASSLYAGGYSPLHF. The chain has TRBV5-1 and TRBJ1-6; 8 bases agree with TRBD1. Germline V gene lookup returns CDR1 SGHRS and CDR2 YFSETQ. Unmatched junction bases numbered 5, after V lost 1 base and J lost 8 bases. This CDR3 has 15 residues. The full variable domain, with the rest looked up from reference TRBV5-1 and TRBJ1-6, is KAGVTQTPRYLIKTRGQQVTLSCSPISGHRSVSWYQQTPGQGLQFLFEYFSETQRNKGNFPGRFSGRQFSNSRSEMNVSTLELGDSALYLCASSLYAGGYSPLHFGNGTRLTVT.

The chain is built from TRBV5-6 and TRBJ2-3, with TRBD2 matching 7 bases. The germline gives CDR1 SGHDT, CDR2 YYEEEE. The CDR3 totals 15 residues. The V gene end was trimmed by 0 bases and the J gene end by 6 bases; junction bases not matched to a gene: 7. The CDR3 bases are TGTGCCAGCAGCTTGGAGACAGACGGGGGGGATACGCAGTATTTT. This sequence encodes CASSLETDGGDTQYF.

The rearrangement joins TRBV7-2 to TRBJ1-1; possibly TRBD1 for D (5 bases). The CDR3 has 15 residues. Germline-derived CDR1 and CDR2 are SGHTA and FQGNSA. The V and J ends lost 2 bases and 0 bases respectively, with 10 bases between them. CDR3 sequence reads: CASSLITGMNTEAFF. The CDR3 nucleotides are TGTGCCAGCAGCTTAATAACAGGCATGAACACTGAAGCTTTCTTT.

The rearrangement links TRBV7-8 to TRBJ2-7; no firm D call. The germline V gene has CDR1 SGHVS and CDR2 FQNEAQ. This CDR3 comprises 10 residues. V was cut by 8 bases and J by 2 bases, with 4 bases left in between. CDR3 amino acids: CASGPYEQYF. CDR3 coding DNA: TGTGCCAGCGGCCCCTACGAGCAGTACTTC. The whole variable domain, remainder taken from reference TRBV7-8 and TRBJ2-7, is GAGVSQSPRYKVAKRGQDVALRCDPISGHVSLFWYQQALGQGPEFLTYFQNEAQLDKSGLPSDRFFAERPEGSVSTLKIQRTQQEDSAVYLCASGPYEQYFGPGTRLTVT.

This rearrangement joins TRBV9 to TRBJ2-7, with TRBD1 identical over 7 bases. The V gene's germline CDR1 is SGDLS and CDR2 YYNGEE. This CDR3 region has 12 residues. CDR3 coding DNA: TGTGCCAGCAGCATAGGGGGCTACGGGCAGTACGTC. This encodes CASSIGGYGQYV.

The CDR3 DNA reads TGTGCCAGCAGCCCGTCAGTCAATGCGCCCCAGCATTTTCAGTATTTT. Amino acid sequence: CASSPSVNAPQHFQYF. This chain connects TRBV7-2 to TRBJ2-3, with unresolved D. Trimming shortened V by 5 bases and J by 12 bases, and 27 bases separated the two germline ends. CDR3 length: 16 residues. Germline CDR1 and CDR2: SGHTA and FQGNSA.

As for this clonotype: One end of the junction fails to match germline, which may point to a read error. The J gene is TRBJ1-6, the V gene TRBV15, with D hard to call. CDR1 LNHNV and CDR2 YYDKDF come from the germline V gene (reference sequence). This CDR3 is built from 9 residues. Here the CDR3 reads CSYNSPLHF. CDR3 nucleotide sequence: TGCTCCTATAATTCACCCCTCCACTTT.

This clonotype has ten or more counts. The rearrangement joins TRBV6-2 or TRBV6-3 to TRBJ1-1; D is possibly TRBD1 (5 bases). Between the trimmed V and J ends, which lost 6 bases and 3 bases, there was a span of 14 bases. Germline CDR1 is MNHEY and CDR2 is SVGEGT. The CDR3 runs to 14 residues. CDR3 DNA: TGTGCCAGCAGGTTGGGACTCGGGGACACTGAAGCTTTCTTT. This encodes CASRLGLGDTEAFF.

The J gene is TRBJ2-1, the V gene TRBV7-6; maybe TRBD2 (6 bases). Per the germline V gene, CDR1 is SGHVS and CDR2 is FNYEAQ. The CDR3 runs 17 residues. V lost 5 bases, J lost 8 bases, and 25 bases lay in between. The CDR3: CASSPGPSKRAQHEQFF. DNA for the CDR3: TGTGCCAGCAGCCCAGGGCCTAGCAAGCGGGCCCAGCATGAGCAGTTCTTC.

This clonotype has a handful of counts. The chain joins TRBV20-1 to TRBJ1-4; D unclear. V lost 3 bases, J lost 5 bases, and 10 bases lay in between. The CDR3 has 13 amino acids. Germline values: CDR1 DFQATT, CDR2 SNEGSKA (reference sequence). DNA of the CDR3: TGCAGTGCTAGCGGGGTTAACAATGAAAAACTGTTTTTT. Its protein is CSASGVNNEKLFF.

The table lists this clonotype with many counts. V is TRBV9 and J is TRBJ2-1; TRBD2 matches 8 bases. V was clipped by 3 bases and J by 5 bases; unmatched bases: 7. Germline CDR1 is SGDLS and CDR2 is YYNGEE. This CDR3 is 15 amino acids long. Here the CDR3 reads CASSAAGGRDNEQFF. The CDR3 DNA sequence: TGTGCCAGCAGCGCTGCGGGGGGAAGAGACAATGAGCAGTTCTTC.

Remarks on this clonotype: Without the conserved terminal phenylalanine or tryptophan, this CDR3 likely stems from a read error. No DNA is shown, since the ends of the CDR3 on it are uncertain; the CDR3 is the one TCRdb lists. This rearrangement joins TRBV7-2 to TRBJ2-5; the table's D call, TRBD1, was not checked against the DNA. Germline V CDR1 and CDR2: SGHTA, FQGNSA. Including both end residues, the CDR3 is 13 amino acids long. CDR3 in amino acids: CASRLGDRDDDSG.

This clonotype was seen once. CDR3 DNA sequence: TGCAGTGCTAGAGGACAGGGGGACTATGATGGCTACACCTTC. Protein sequence: CSARGQGDYDGYTF. The chain links TRBV20-1 to TRBJ1-2; TRBD1 matches 9 bases. CDR1 and CDR2 (germline): DFQATT, SNEGSKA (reference sequence). This CDR3 is built from 14 residues. Losses at the gene ends were 1 base for V and 6 bases for J; bases not matched to a gene: 6.

The CDR3 DNA reads as TGCAGCGCCGTCGGAGAAGTCTACGAGCAGTACTTC. This translates into CSAVGEVYEQYF. The chain employs TRBV29-1 and TRBJ2-7; D uncertain. The CDR3 contains 12 residues. Germline V gives CDR1 SQVTM, CDR2 ANQGSEA. V was cut by 7 bases and J by 3 bases, with 13 bases left in between.

The chain couples TRBV11-1 to TRBJ2-5, with TRBD2 matching 8 bases. Germline V CDR1 and CDR2: SGHAT, FQDESV (reference sequence). The CDR3 extends over 16 amino acids. V was pared by 5 bases and J by 2 bases, with 10 bases of the junction left unmatched. The CDR3 reads CASSRIGGEGQETQYF. CDR3 bases: TGTGCCAGCAGCAGAATCGGGGGGGAGGGACAAGAGACCCAGTACTTC.

This clonotype was recorded many times. This chain uses TRBV7-2 with TRBJ2-7; 7 bases fit TRBD2. After removal of 1 base from V and 3 bases from J, the junction contained 6 bases not matched to a gene. Germline V gene data show CDR1 as SGHTA and CDR2 as FQGNSA. The CDR3 spans 15 residues. The CDR3 sequence is CASSLEPTSIYEQYF. In DNA form, the CDR3 reads TGTGCCAGCAGCTTAGAACCGACTAGCATCTACGAGCAGTACTTC.

This chain joins TRBV5-7 and TRBJ2-3, with D unresolved. TRBV5-7 is filed as an ORF, its function uncertain. V lost 5 bases, J lost 8 bases, and 18 bases lay in between. The CDR3 totals 14 residues. The DNA for the CDR3 is TGTGCCAGCAGGGTGAGGCAGTCCCCGAGTACGCAGTATTTT. It yields the protein CASRVRQSPSTQYF.

The chain has TRBV20-1 and TRBJ1-2; D gene uncertain. Germline CDR1 is DFQATT and CDR2 is SNEGSKA (reference sequence). The CDR3 runs to 13 residues. Trimming stripped 5 bases from V and 4 bases from J, with 14 bases between. CDR3 bases: TGCAGTGCTTTGGATGGGGTTGGCTATGGCTACACCTTC. Translated: CSALDGVGYGYTF.

Worth noting for this clonotype: The junction and the germline gene differ at one end; a read error may be behind it. V is TRBV2 and J is TRBJ2-7, with D tentatively TRBD1 (6 bases). Germline CDR1 and CDR2: SNHLY and FYNNEI. This CDR3 has 12 amino acids. The CDR3 bases are TGTGCCATCAGTTTTACAGGGTGGGGCCAGTACTTC. This translates into CAISFTGWGQYF.